The 27 T cell receptor beta chains presented below share a single source sample, sequenced in a study of technical replicates of blood from a few donors. Profiled with immunoSEQ multiplex PCR; TCRdb holds only in-frame clones, not every one. The sample has 64,000 or so clones; almost 98% are singletons. Material for sequencing was T cells isolated from PBMCs. These TCRs come from a human donor in good health.

V gene TRBV5-4 combines with J gene TRBJ2-7, with a tentative D call TRBD2 (5 bases). This CDR3 comprises 14 residues. From germline, CDR1 is SGHNT and CDR2 YYREEE (reference sequence). The V gene lost 0 bases and the J gene lost 2 bases, with 9 bases spanning the gap. CDR3 DNA: TGTGCCAGCAGCTTGGGAGGGTCCACCTACGAGCAGTACTTC. This codes for CASSLGGSTYEQYF. The variable domain in full, with the rest retrieved from reference TRBV5-4 and TRBJ2-7, is ETGVTQSPTHLIKTRGQQVTLRCSSQSGHNTVSWYQQALGQGPQFIFQYYREEENGRGNFPPRFSGLQFPNYSSELNVNALELDDSALYLCASSLGGSTYEQYFGPGTRLTVT.

This rearrangement joins TRBV6-1 to TRBJ1-2, with 11 bases matching TRBD1. Germline V gene lookup returns CDR1 MNHNS and CDR2 SASEGT. This CDR3 is 15 amino acids long. The CDR3 is CADEAGTGGDYGYTF. The CDR3 nucleotides read TGTGCAGACGAAGCAGGGACAGGGGGTGACTATGGCTACACCTTC.

V usage is TRBV7-9 and J usage is TRBJ1-2; 7 positions match TRBD1. V was pared by 5 bases and J by 5 bases, with 8 bases of the junction left unmatched. The CDR3 is 14 amino acids. Germline V gene lookup returns CDR1 SEHNR and CDR2 FQNEAQ (reference sequence). The CDR3 protein is CASSIGTDNYGYTF. In DNA, the CDR3 is TGTGCCAGCAGCATTGGGACAGACAATTATGGCTACACCTTC.

The V call is TRBV14, the J call TRBJ1-6, with D perhaps matching TRBD1 (6 bases). The germline CDR1 and CDR2 sequences are SGHDN and FVKESK. V lost 8 bases to trimming and J lost 4 bases, with 15 bases between them. CDR3 length: 15 amino acids. This chain's CDR3 is CASAPTGQYNSPLHF. The CDR3 DNA reads as TGTGCCAGCGCGCCTACGGGACAATATAATTCACCCCTCCACTTT.

This rearrangement joins TRBV2 to TRBJ2-7; D is perhaps TRBD2 (6 bases). The V gene's germline CDR1 is SNHLY and CDR2 FYNNEI. CDR3 size: 15 residues. The V end lost 3 bases, the J end lost 1 base, and 13 bases lay between the germline ends. DNA of the CDR3: TGTGCCAGCAGTGAGGGACTGACTGTTTCCTACGAGCAGTACTTC. Translation: CASSEGLTVSYEQYF.

The V and J genes are TRBV4-1 and TRBJ1-1; TRBD1 matches 8 bases. Germline V gene lookup returns CDR1 MGHRA and CDR2 YSYEKL. Losses at the gene ends were 4 bases for V and 4 bases for J; bases not matched to a gene: 5. The CDR3 covers 14 residues. The CDR3 DNA sequence: TGCGCCAGCAGCCTCAGGACAGGGACCACTGAAGCTTTCTTT. It codes for CASSLRTGTTEAFF.

The chain couples TRBV2 to TRBJ2-5, with TRBD1 matching 10 bases. Germline CDR1 reads SNHLY; CDR2 reads FYNNEI. Losses at the gene ends were 7 bases for V and 8 bases for J; bases not matched to a gene: 10. The CDR3 is made up of 14 amino acids. The CDR3 DNA is TGTGCCAGCATGGGGGGACAGGGGTATGCCACCCAGTACTTC. This gives the protein CASMGGQGYATQYF.

V usage is TRBV2 and J usage is TRBJ1-1; D remains unclear. The germline V gene encodes CDR1 SNHLY and CDR2 FYNNEI. Trimming shortened V by 4 bases and J by 2 bases, and 8 bases separated the two germline ends. There are 13 residues in the CDR3. CDR3 sequence: CASSGETNTEAFF. CDR3 in DNA: TGTGCCAGCAGTGGCGAGACTAACACTGAAGCTTTCTTT.

The rearrangement joins TRBV10-3 to TRBJ2-3, with TRBD2 matching 7 bases. The junction had 4 bases not matched to a gene; V was cut back by 6 bases and J by 1 base. Germline V gives CDR1 ENHRY, CDR2 SYGVKD. CDR3 length equals 14 residues. Here the CDR3 DNA reads TGTGCCATCAGGGGGACTACCCGCACAGATACGCAGTATTTT. Translated, it gives CAIRGTTRTDTQYF.

V and J are TRBV28 and TRBJ1-2; 8 bases fit TRBD1. V lost 6 bases, J lost 4 bases, and 7 bases stayed unmatched. Germline CDR1 is MDHEN and CDR2 is SYDVKM. The CDR3 covers 14 residues. CDR3 nucleotide sequence: TGTGCCAGCAGGGTTGACAGGGGTGGCTATGGCTACACCTTC. It yields the protein CASRVDRGGYGYTF.

The chain couples TRBV5-1 to TRBJ2-7; 9 bases map to TRBD1. The ends lost 1 base at V and 2 bases at J; junction bases unmatched: 4. Germline values: CDR1 SGHRS, CDR2 YFSETQ. CDR3 length equals 15 residues. CDR3 nucleotides: TGCGCCAGCAGCTTGACCGGGACAGGGACCTACGAGCAGTACTTC. Protein product: CASSLTGTGTYEQYF.

V and J are TRBV6-6 and TRBJ2-7, with 9 nucleotides matching TRBD1. V trimming: 4 bases; J trimming: 5 bases; junction bases outside the gene matches: 3. Germline lookup yields CDR1 MNHNY and CDR2 SVGAGI (reference sequence). There are 13 residues in the CDR3. This chain's CDR3 is CASSLTGGHEQYF. DNA of the CDR3: TGTGCCAGCAGTTTAACAGGGGGCCACGAGCAGTACTTC.

This clone showed up just once. This chain connects TRBV28 to TRBJ1-2; D gene uncertain. Germline CDR1 is MDHEN and CDR2 is SYDVKM. The CDR3 contains 13 residues. Trimming left V 3 bases short and J 2 bases short, with 7 bases between. The CDR3 bases are TGTGCCAGCAGTTTCCCGGGGAACTATGGCTACACCTTC. Its translation: CASSFPGNYGYTF.

The chain joins TRBV2 to TRBJ1-5; D gene unclear. The CDR3 covers 15 residues. Between the trimmed V and J ends, which lost 8 bases and 0 bases, there was a span of 14 bases. Looked up from germline, CDR1 is SNHLY and CDR2 is FYNNEI. CDR3 sequence reads: CASGEGPYSNQPQHF. The CDR3 coding sequence is TGTGCCAGCGGGGAAGGTCCTTATAGCAATCAGCCCCAGCATTTT.

The V gene is TRBV30, the J gene TRBJ2-2; TRBD1 aligns across 9 bases. The CDR3 covers 14 residues. CDR1 is GTSNPN and CDR2 is SVGIG in the germline V gene (reference sequence). Trimming at V came to 5 bases and at J to 5 bases, leaving 6 bases not matched to a gene. The CDR3 sequence is CAWAGTGFTGELFF. The CDR3 bases are TGTGCCTGGGCGGGGACAGGGTTTACCGGGGAGCTGTTTTTT.

The genes are TRBV18 and TRBJ2-2; no reliable D call. Germline CDR1 and CDR2: KGHSH and LQKENI. The CDR3 totals 14 residues. V lost 3 bases, J lost 0 bases, and 5 bases lay in between. CDR3 in DNA: TGTGCCAGCTCACCGGAGTCGAACACCGGGGAGCTGTTTTTT. This gives the protein CASSPESNTGELFF.

In its sample, this clone was seen once. Here the CDR3 DNA reads TGTGCCAGCAGCGGAGGGGGGGGGAGCAATCAGCCCCAGCATTTT. This gives the protein CASSGGGGSNQPQHF. The chain combines TRBV9 with TRBJ1-5, with D perhaps TRBD1 (6 bases). Germline CDR1 is SGDLS and CDR2 is YYNGEE. This CDR3 is built from 15 residues. Trimming shortened V by 3 bases and J by 1 base, and 11 bases separated the two germline ends.

The gene calls are TRBV6-5 and TRBJ1-5, with D perhaps TRBD1 (6 bases). The CDR3 covers 14 residues. Germline V gives CDR1 MNHEY, CDR2 SVGAGI. Between the trimmed V and J ends, which lost 0 bases and 6 bases, there was a span of 9 bases. CDR3 region: CASSYSQGGQPQHF. CDR3 nucleotide sequence: TGTGCCAGCAGTTACTCACAGGGTGGTCAGCCCCAGCATTTT.

The rearrangement joins TRBV9 to TRBJ2-3, with 9 nucleotides matching TRBD1. The CDR3 contains 16 residues. V shed 7 bases and J 1 base; nucleotides not matched to a gene: 10. Germline values: CDR1 SGDLS, CDR2 YYNGEE. As DNA, the CDR3 is TGTGCCAGCCAGCCACAGGGGGCCCCCCGCACAGATACGCAGTATTTT. Protein product: CASQPQGAPRTDTQYF.

V and J are TRBV28 and TRBJ1-4, with 7 bases fitting TRBD1. V lost 4 bases to trimming and J lost 5 bases; unmatched junction nucleotides: 7. CDR1 MDHEN and CDR2 SYDVKM come from the germline V gene. The CDR3 sequence is 15 residues long. The CDR3 loop is CASSSAGTENEKLFF. CDR3 nucleotide sequence: TGTGCCAGCAGTTCGGCCGGGACAGAGAATGAAAAACTGTTTTTT.

This rearrangement joins TRBV13 to TRBJ2-7, with TRBD1 matching 9 bases. V was pared by 4 bases and J by 1 base, with 2 bases of the junction left unmatched. The CDR3 runs to 14 residues. In germline, CDR1 is PRHDT, CDR2 FYEKMQ (reference sequence). CDR3 nucleotide sequence: TGTGCCAGCAGCTCCGGGACAGGGTCCTACGAGCAGTACTTC. Protein: CASSSGTGSYEQYF. The whole variable domain, remainder taken from reference TRBV13 and TRBJ2-7, is AAGVIQSPRHLIKEKRETATLKCYPIPRHDTVYWYQQGPGQDPQFLISFYEKMQSDKGSIPDRFSAQQFSDYHSELNMSSLELGDSALYFCASSSGTGSYEQYFGPGTRLTVT.

In DNA, the CDR3 is TGTGCCAGCAGCTTTGGGGGGGGGTCTGGAAACACCATATATTTT. This codes for CASSFGGGSGNTIYF. The chain employs TRBV7-6 and TRBJ1-3, with D possibly TRBD1 on 5 matching bases. Trimming cost V 3 bases and J 1 base, with 10 bases left between them. Germline V gene data show CDR1 as SGHVS and CDR2 as FNYEAQ. CDR3 length: 15 amino acids.

The chain links TRBV7-8 to TRBJ2-1; 10 bases match TRBD2. CDR1 SGHVS and CDR2 FQNEAQ come from the germline V gene. CDR3 size: 15 residues. Trimming cost V 5 bases and J 7 bases; bases outside gene matches: 8. The CDR3, as DNA: TGTGCCAGCAGCCAAAGGACTAGCGGAGGAAATGAGCAGTTCTTC. This gives the protein CASSQRTSGGNEQFF.

V gene TRBV19 combines with J gene TRBJ2-7; TRBD1 matches at 8 bases. The CDR3 spans 16 residues. Germline CDR1 reads LNHDA; CDR2 reads SQIVND (reference sequence). V gave up 9 bases and J gave up 0 bases; unmatched junction bases: 13. The CDR3 is CASRGTGLISSYEQYF. CDR3 nucleotides: TGTGCCAGCCGAGGGACAGGCCTGATTAGCTCCTACGAGCAGTACTTC.

This chain joins TRBV10-2 and TRBJ2-2; 9 nucleotides align to TRBD1. Germline V gives CDR1 WSHSY, CDR2 SAAADI. The CDR3 contains 14 residues. J lost 7 bases, V lost 9 bases, and 9 bases had no gene match. CDR3 bases: TGCGCCAGTTCCGGGACAGGGACAGGCGGGGAGCTGTTTTTT. Amino acid sequence: CASSGTGTGGELFF.

The V gene is TRBV2, the J gene TRBJ2-7; TRBD2 is a possible D gene (6 bases). Germline-derived CDR1 and CDR2 are SNHLY and FYNNEI. Trimming stripped 7 bases from V and 5 bases from J, with 15 bases between. The CDR3 runs to 13 residues. CDR3 in amino acids: CASKVRGGDEQYF. The CDR3 DNA sequence: TGTGCCAGCAAAGTTCGAGGAGGGGACGAGCAGTACTTC.

The chain combines TRBV27 with TRBJ2-3, with TRBD1 matching over 8 bases. The junction had 12 bases not matched to a gene; V was cut back by 5 bases and J by 8 bases. CDR1 MNHEY and CDR2 SMNVEV come from the germline V gene (reference sequence). This CDR3 contains 15 residues. CDR3 protein: CASSATGDRGGTQYF. CDR3 bases: TGTGCCAGCAGTGCGACAGGGGATAGGGGCGGTACGCAGTATTTT.